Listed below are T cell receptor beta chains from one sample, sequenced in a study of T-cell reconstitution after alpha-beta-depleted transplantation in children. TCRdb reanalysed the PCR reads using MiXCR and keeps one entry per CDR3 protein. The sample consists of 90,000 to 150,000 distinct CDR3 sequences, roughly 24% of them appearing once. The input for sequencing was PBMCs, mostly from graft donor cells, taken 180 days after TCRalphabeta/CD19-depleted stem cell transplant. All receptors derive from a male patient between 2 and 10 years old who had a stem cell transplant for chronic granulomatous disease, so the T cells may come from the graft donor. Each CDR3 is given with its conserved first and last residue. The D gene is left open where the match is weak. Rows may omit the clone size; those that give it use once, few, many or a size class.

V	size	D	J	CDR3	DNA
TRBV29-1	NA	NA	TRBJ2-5	CSVGTVWTRQETQYF	TGCAGCGTTGGTACGGTTTGGACAAGACAAGAGACCCAGTACTTC
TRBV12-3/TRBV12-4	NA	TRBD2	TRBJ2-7	CAICPGLGAFKSSYEQYF	TGTGCCATCTGTCCGGGACTAGGGGCTTTTAAGAGCTCCTACGAGCAGTACTTC
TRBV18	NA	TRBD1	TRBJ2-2	CASSPPLGTGHTGELFF	TGTGCCAGCTCACCACCGCTCGGGACAGGTCACACCGGGGAGCTGTTTTTT
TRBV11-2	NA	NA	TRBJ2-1	CASSLVGHWDEQFF	TGTGCCAGCAGCTTAGTGGGACACTGGGATGAGCAGTTCTTC
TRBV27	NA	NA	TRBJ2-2	CASSNRQSLERVELFF	TGTGCCAGCAGTAACAGACAAAGCTTAGAACGGGTGGAGCTGTTTTTT
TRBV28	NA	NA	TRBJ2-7	CASSSSDIYEQYF	TGTGCCAGCAGTTCGTCTGACATCTACGAGCAGTACTTC
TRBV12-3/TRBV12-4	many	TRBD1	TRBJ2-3	CASTQRTGSTDTQYF	TGTGCCAGTACCCAAAGGACAGGTAGCACAGATACGCAGTATTTT
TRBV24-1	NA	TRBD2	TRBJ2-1	CATSDRTSSYNEQFF	TGTGCCACCAGTGATCGGACTAGCTCCTACAATGAGCAGTTCTTC
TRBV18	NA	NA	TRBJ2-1	CASSPGQIQYNEQFF	TGTGCCAGCTCACCAGGACAGATCCAGTACAATGAGCAGTTCTTC
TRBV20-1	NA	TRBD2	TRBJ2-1	CSARDLAGAYNEQFF	TGCAGTGCTAGAGATCTAGCGGGAGCTTACAATGAGCAGTTCTTC
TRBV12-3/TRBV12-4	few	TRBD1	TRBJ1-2	CASSLDQGVDGYTF	TGTGCCAGCAGTTTGGATCAGGGGGTGGACGGCTACACCTTC
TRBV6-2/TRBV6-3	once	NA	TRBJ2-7	CASSPIQAPEQYF	TGTGCCAGCAGCCCTATTCAGGCCCCCGAGCAGTACTTC
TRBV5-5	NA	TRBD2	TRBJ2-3	CASSQVAGGATDTQYF	TGTGCCAGCAGCCAGGTCGCGGGGGGGGCCACAGATACGCAGTATTTT
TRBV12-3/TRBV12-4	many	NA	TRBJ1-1	CASSADRLNTEAFF	TGTGCCAGCAGTGCAGACAGGTTGAACACTGAAGCTTTCTTT
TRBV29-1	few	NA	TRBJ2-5	CSVWGRLQETQYF	TGCAGCGTTTGGGGGAGGTTGCAAGAGACCCAGTACTTC
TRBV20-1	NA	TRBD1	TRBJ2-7	CSAREQGPMVYF	TGCAGTGCTAGAGAACAGGGGCCTATGGTCTACTTC
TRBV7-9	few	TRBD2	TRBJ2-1	CASSEPGLVNNEQFF	TGTGCCAGCAGCGAACCGGGACTAGTCAACAATGAGCAGTTCTTC
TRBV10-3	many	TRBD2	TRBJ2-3	CAISESRTREADTQYF	TGTGCCATCAGTGAGTCTAGGACTAGAGAGGCAGATACGCAGTATTTT
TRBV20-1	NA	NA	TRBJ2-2	CSASPGVYTGELFF	TGCAGTGCTAGTCCCGGGGTGTACACCGGGGAGCTGTTTTTT
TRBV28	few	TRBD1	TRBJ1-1	CASRRRQGGAFF	TGTGCCAGCAGACGCCGACAGGGAGGAGCTTTCTTT
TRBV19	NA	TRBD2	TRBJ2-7	CASSIQPSGSATYEQYF	TGTGCCAGTAGTATACAGCCTAGCGGGAGCGCCACCTACGAGCAGTACTTC
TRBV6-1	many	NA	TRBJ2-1	CASSDTISYNEQFF	TGTGCCAGCAGCGACACAATCTCCTACAATGAGCAGTTCTTC
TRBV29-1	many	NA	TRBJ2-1	CSVGRGPSYNEQFF	TGCAGCGTTGGTAGAGGGCCATCCTACAATGAGCAGTTCTTC
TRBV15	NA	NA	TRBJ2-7	CATSRDIGTAEQYF	TGTGCCACCAGCAGAGATATCGGGACTGCTGAGCAGTACTTC
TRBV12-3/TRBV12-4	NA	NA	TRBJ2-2	CASSTKGVNTGELFF	TGTGCCAGCAGCACGAAGGGCGTTAACACCGGGGAGCTGTTTTTT
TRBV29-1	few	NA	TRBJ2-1	CSVEDASGQFF	TGCAGCGTTGAAGATGCGTCTGGGCAGTTCTTC
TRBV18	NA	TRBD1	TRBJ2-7	CASSRNIGQGGDYEQYF	TGTGCCAGCTCACGCAATATCGGACAGGGGGGAGACTACGAGCAGTACTTC
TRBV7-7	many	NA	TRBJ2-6	CASSQTDAGANVLTF	TGTGCCAGCAGCCAGACGGACGCCGGGGCCAACGTCCTGACTTTC
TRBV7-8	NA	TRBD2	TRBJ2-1	CASSSGLAGVVNEQFF	TGTGCCAGCAGCTCGGGACTAGCGGGAGTTGTGAATGAGCAGTTCTTC
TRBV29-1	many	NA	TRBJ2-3	CSVGGSDRVTQYF	TGCAGCGTTGGGGGAAGCGATCGAGTTACGCAGTATTTT
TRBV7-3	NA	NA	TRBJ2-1	CASSLHVGSSYNEQFF	TGTGCCAGCAGCTTACACGTTGGAAGCTCCTACAATGAGCAGTTCTTC
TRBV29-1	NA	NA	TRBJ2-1	CSVAHPNEQFF	TGCAGCGTTGCCCATCCAAATGAGCAGTTCTTC
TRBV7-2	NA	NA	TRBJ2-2	CASSSWTVNTGELFF	TGTGCCAGCAGCTCCTGGACAGTTAACACCGGGGAGCTGTTTTTT
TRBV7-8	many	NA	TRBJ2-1	CASSLAPGGSSYNEQFF	TGTGCCAGCAGCTTAGCACCAGGAGGGAGCTCCTACAATGAGCAGTTCTTC
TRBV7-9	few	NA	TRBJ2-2	CASRSQTGYYTGELFF	TGTGCCAGCAGGTCACAGACCGGCTATTACACCGGGGAGCTGTTTTTT
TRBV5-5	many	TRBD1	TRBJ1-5	CASSYTGATGMEPQHF	TGTGCCAGCAGCTACACAGGGGCAACGGGGATGGAGCCCCAGCATTTT
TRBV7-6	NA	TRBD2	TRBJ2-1	CASTVRTASGYNEQFF	TGTGCCAGCACCGTAAGGACCGCTAGCGGCTACAATGAGCAGTTCTTC
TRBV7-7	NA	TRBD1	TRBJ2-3	CASSRTGMSTDTQYF	TGTGCCAGCAGCCGGACAGGGATGAGTACAGATACGCAGTATTTT
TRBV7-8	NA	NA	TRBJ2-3	CASSLASGYNTDTQYF	TGTGCCAGCAGCTTAGCCTCTGGGTATAACACAGATACGCAGTATTTT
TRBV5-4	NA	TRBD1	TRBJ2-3	CASSTGQGLGDTQYF	TGTGCCAGCAGCACGGGACAGGGTTTGGGAGATACGCAGTATTTT
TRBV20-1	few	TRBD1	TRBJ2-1	CSASRQGNEQFF	TGCAGTGCTAGCAGACAGGGAAATGAGCAGTTCTTC
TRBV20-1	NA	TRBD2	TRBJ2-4	CSARAGTKTIAKNSQYF	TGCAGTGCCCGAGCCGGGACTAAAACTATAGCCAAAAACAGTCAGTACTTC
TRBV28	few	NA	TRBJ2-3	CASSLRGASDTQYF	TGTGCCAGCAGCCTAAGGGGGGCGTCGGATACGCAGTATTTT
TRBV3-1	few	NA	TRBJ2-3	CASSQDLRLGTDTQYF	TGTGCCAGCAGCCAAGATCTGAGGCTAGGAACGGATACGCAGTATTTT
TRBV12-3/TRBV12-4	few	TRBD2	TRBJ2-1	CASSPWSGGASYNEQFF	TGTGCCAGCAGTCCTTGGAGCGGGGGGGCCTCATACAATGAGCAGTTCTTC
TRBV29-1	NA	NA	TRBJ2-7	CSALGYEQYF	TGCAGCGCCCTCGGTTACGAGCAGTACTTC
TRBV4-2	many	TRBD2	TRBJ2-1	CASSPGTSGRPIYNEQFF	TGTGCCAGCAGCCCCGGGACTAGCGGGAGGCCCATCTACAATGAGCAGTTCTTC
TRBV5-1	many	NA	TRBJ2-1	CASSPRKSFRGASNEQFF	TGCGCCAGCAGCCCGCGAAAGTCGTTTCGGGGGGCAAGCAATGAGCAGTTCTTC
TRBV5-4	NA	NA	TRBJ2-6	CASSLGQIRSQGLSSGANVLTF	TGTGCCAGCAGCTTAGGCCAGATACGGTCGCAGGGTTTAAGCTCTGGGGCCAACGTCCTGACTTTC
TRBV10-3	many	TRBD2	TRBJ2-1	CAISPEAGIEQFF	TGTGCCATCAGTCCGGAAGCGGGGATTGAGCAGTTCTTC
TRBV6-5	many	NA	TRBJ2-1	CASSYPGQEQFF	TGTGCCAGCAGTTACCCCGGGCAAGAGCAGTTCTTC
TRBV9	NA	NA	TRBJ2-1	CASSVDNYNEQFF	TGTGCCAGCAGCGTAGACAACTACAATGAGCAGTTCTTC